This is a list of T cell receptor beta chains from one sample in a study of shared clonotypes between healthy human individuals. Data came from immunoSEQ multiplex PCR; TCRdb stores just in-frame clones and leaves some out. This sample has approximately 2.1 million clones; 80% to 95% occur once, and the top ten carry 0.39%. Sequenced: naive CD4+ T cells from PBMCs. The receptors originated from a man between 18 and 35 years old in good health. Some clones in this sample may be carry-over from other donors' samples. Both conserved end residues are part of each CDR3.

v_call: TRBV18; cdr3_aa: CASSREALYEQYF
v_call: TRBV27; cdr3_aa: CASISGASGRNTGELFF
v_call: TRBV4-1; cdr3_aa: CASSQEGSGGGWRPQHF
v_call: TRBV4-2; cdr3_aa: CASSLEADSSGNTIYF
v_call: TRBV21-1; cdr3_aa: CASPDRLAGGEQYF
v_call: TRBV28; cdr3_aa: CASSLRLTSGANVLTF
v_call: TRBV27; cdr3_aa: CASTPGGTGAHEQYF
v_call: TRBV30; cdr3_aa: CAWSDTETQYF
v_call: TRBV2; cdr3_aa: CASSDQGRADEQFF
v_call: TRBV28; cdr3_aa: CASTHPTGYTEAFF
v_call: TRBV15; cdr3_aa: CATSRDRASGSEQYF
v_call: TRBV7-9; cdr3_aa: CASSFTTGYYEQYF
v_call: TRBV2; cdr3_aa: CASRVQREPGELFF
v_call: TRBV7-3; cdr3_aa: CASSQQGGTDTQYF
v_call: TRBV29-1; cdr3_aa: CSVEDAGGQSGELFF
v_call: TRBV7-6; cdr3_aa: CASSLDGSQNTGELFF
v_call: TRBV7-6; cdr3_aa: CASSLAGAPTYEQYF
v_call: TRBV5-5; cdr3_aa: CASSSGQGEETQYF
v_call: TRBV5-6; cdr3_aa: CASSLDGGGYTEAFF
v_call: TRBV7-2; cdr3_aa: CASSGGSGRMNTEAFF
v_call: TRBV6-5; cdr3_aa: CASRIPGQGHLGYTF
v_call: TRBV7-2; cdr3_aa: CASSLSGGPGNEQFF
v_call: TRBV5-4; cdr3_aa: CASSGSGSRFEQYF
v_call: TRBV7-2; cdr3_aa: CASSVRVGLSGEQFF
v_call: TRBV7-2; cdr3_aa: CASSLVGSGSPTDTQYF
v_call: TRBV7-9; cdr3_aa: CASSRGSSGFNYGYTF
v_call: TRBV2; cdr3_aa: CASMGSLNSYEQYF
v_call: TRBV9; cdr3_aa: CASSPGIHRGQETQYF
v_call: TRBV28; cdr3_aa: CASSTTGFETQYF
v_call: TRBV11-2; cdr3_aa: CASSLTEGVSGNTIYF
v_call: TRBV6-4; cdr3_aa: CASSAVLAGEQFF
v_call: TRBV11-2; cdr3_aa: CASTRIGIYEQFF
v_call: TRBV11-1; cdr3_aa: CASSSQGVGTGELFF
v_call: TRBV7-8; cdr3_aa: CASSALAGGYNEQFF
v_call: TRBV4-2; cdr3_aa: CASSQRLAGPNSGANVLTF
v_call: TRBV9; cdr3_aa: CASSPRSVIDTQYF
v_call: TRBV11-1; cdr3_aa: CASSPRGGSTEAFF
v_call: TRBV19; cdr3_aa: CASSKDRNNQPQHF
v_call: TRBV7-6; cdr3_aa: CASSLETRASAYAFRSYEQYF
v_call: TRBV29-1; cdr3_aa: CSVESSRLASDTQYF
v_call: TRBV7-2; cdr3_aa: CASTRGSSGRGNEQFF